This T cell receptor beta chain was profiled in a study of tissue T cells after allogeneic stem cell transplantation. Measured with immunoSEQ multiplex PCR; TCRdb has only the in-frame clones, and not every one. The sample lists 7,500 to 8,000 clones; roughly a third were seen once. The germline V gene encodes CDR1 NNHNN and CDR2 SYGAGS (reference sequence). The CDR3 covers 14 residues. Time point in this sample: mouse harvest day 14 after allogeneic transplant. The graft held 10^6 splenic CD5+ T cells and 10^7 T-cell-depleted bone marrow cells. Regarding this clone: The junction does not match germline at one end; this may be a read error. Genes and germline come from the mouse. The read falls 1 residue short of the CDR3 end, and the missing part is taken from the germline J gene.

The clonotype comes from a female BALB/c mouse given C57BL/6 T cells with graft-versus-host disease after an allogeneic hematopoietic cell transplant. The chain links TRBV13-2 to TRBJ1-3; TRBD1 is a possible D gene (5 bases). The sample was skin. The sequenced part of the CDR3 DNA is TGTGCCAGCAGTGAAAGGGGTTCTGGAAATACGCTCTAT. It encodes CASSERGSGNTLY. The CDR3 reads in full as CASSERGSGNTLYF.